This T cell receptor beta chain was captured in a study of T-cell memory formation after mild COVID-19. The ends lost 1 base at V and 2 bases at J; junction bases unmatched: 8. The CDR3 has 18 amino acids. Ten or more counts support this clonotype. Its specificity is unknown. Libraries for TCRalpha and TCRbeta carried sample barcodes and unique molecular identifiers via 5'RACE. TCRdb analysed the 5' RACE reads with MiXCR anew, one entry per CDR3 protein. The repertoire has 140,000 or so distinct CDR3 sequences, around 21% of them found once; the top ten carry 2% to 2.5%. Study-wide points: Clones contracting over day 15 to 85 were CD4/CD8 balanced, with later expanders leaning CD4+. Detection of some responders pre-infection suggested pre-existing cross-reactive memory T cells participated. Largely, contracting CD4+ clones fell within CM and EM, and contracting CD8+ clones within EMRA.

Sequencing was performed on PBMCs or a T cell subset sorted from them (not recorded which). The TCR sequence derives from an adult woman who had mild COVID-19 (a few samples of this study predate the infection). Cell type and time point are not known. The chain employs TRBV12-3 or TRBV12-4 and TRBJ2-5, with 12 bases lining up with TRBD2. The CDR3 is CASSLEATSGRYQETQYF. CDR3 DNA sequence: TGTGCCAGCAGTTTAGAGGCGACTAGCGGGAGATATCAAGAGACCCAGTACTTC.